These 15 T cell receptor beta chains were all obtained from the same sample, sequenced in a study of CD8+ T cells in alopecia areata. Extraction of RNA preceded its reverse transcription into cDNA, which served as the sequencing template. Using immunoSEQ multiplex PCR, the repertoire was profiled, and TCRdb retains in-frame clones only, with some absent. Of more than 95,000 clones in the sample, 58% were seen once. Regarding treatment: oral pan-JAK inhibitor, 5-10 mg twice daily. The sequenced sample was CD8+ T cells sorted from blood, obtained at week 4, from a patient treated with tofacitinib. The receptors shown here come from a human donor with alopecia areata.

This clone came up a few times. The rearrangement links TRBV4-3 to TRBJ2-7; the D gene could be TRBD1 or TRBD2 (6 bases each). V was clipped by 1 base and J by 2 bases, with 12 bases between them. Germline V CDR1 and CDR2: LGHNA, YSLEER. This CDR3 has 15 amino acids. Here the CDR3 DNA reads TGCGCCAGCAGCCAAGTGTGGAGGGGGGCCTACGAGCAGTACTTC. Translated, it gives CASSQVWRGAYEQYF.

This clone came up once. The chain uses TRBV11-2 and TRBJ1-2; D may be TRBD1 (6 bases). The CDR3 extends over 12 amino acids. V lost 1 base, J lost 9 bases, and 9 bases lay in between. Germline values: CDR1 SGHAT, CDR2 FQNNGV. The CDR3 nucleotides are TGTGCCAGCAGCTTAGTGGGGGCGAGCTACACCTTC. Translated: CASSLVGASYTF.

This clone was counted between two and nine times. The V gene is TRBV7-9, the J gene TRBJ1-5; D remains unclear. The CDR3 covers 12 residues. CDR1 is SEHNR and CDR2 is FQNEAQ in the germline V gene (reference sequence). Trimming shortened V by 8 bases and J by 7 bases, and 12 bases separated the two germline ends. The CDR3 sequence: CASSTQEQPQHF. In DNA, the CDR3 is TGTGCCAGCTCAACCCAGGAACAGCCCCAGCATTTT.

This rearrangement joins TRBV7-9 to TRBJ2-5; possible D gene TRBD2, 5 bases. V gave up 5 bases and J gave up 5 bases, with 12 bases separating them. This CDR3 has 13 residues. Per the germline V gene, CDR1 is SEHNR and CDR2 is FQNEAQ (reference sequence). The CDR3 bases are TGTGCCAGCAGCCCTCGGGGTGAGGAGACCCAGTACTTC. Amino acids: CASSPRGEETQYF.

This clone appeared a few times. The chain employs TRBV5-1 and TRBJ2-7; no reliable D call. V lost 0 bases and J 3 bases, leaving 7 bases between the germline ends. This CDR3 has 13 residues. Germline CDR1 reads SGHRS; CDR2 reads YFSETQ. The CDR3 sequence: CASSLGPIYEQYF. CDR3 nucleotides: TGCGCCAGCAGCTTGGGACCGATCTACGAGCAGTACTTC.

This clone was detected only a few times. The chain has TRBV15 and TRBJ2-1; possibly TRBD1 or TRBD2 for D (5 bases each). The V end was cut by 5 bases, the J end by 4 bases, with 15 bases between. Germline V gives CDR1 LNHNV, CDR2 YYDKDF (reference sequence). This CDR3 has 15 amino acids. The CDR3 DNA reads TGTGCCACCAGCGCGTCCGGGACGGCTTACAATGAGCAGTTCTTC. Amino acids: CATSASGTAYNEQFF.

V usage is TRBV2 and J usage is TRBJ1-1; 7 bases are a match to TRBD1. Trimming removed 6 bases from V and 0 bases from J; junction bases left unmatched: 13. The germline CDR1 and CDR2 sequences are SNHLY and FYNNEI. CDR3 length: 17 amino acids. The CDR3 DNA is TGTGCCAGCAGCTTAGCCGGGACAGAATACATGAACACTGAAGCTTTCTTT. Translated: CASSLAGTEYMNTEAFF.

The chain uses TRBV30 and TRBJ2-1; TRBD1 matches 8 bases. The CDR3 contains 15 residues. CDR1 is GTSNPN and CDR2 is SVGIG in the germline V gene (reference sequence). V shed 4 bases and J 0 bases; nucleotides not matched to a gene: 5. CDR3 in DNA: TGTGCCTGGACCGGACAGGGAAGCTCCTACAATGAGCAGTTCTTC. Amino acid sequence: CAWTGQGSSYNEQFF.

The genes are TRBV29-1 and TRBJ2-1; 8 bases are a match to TRBD1. The CDR3 loop spans 14 amino acids. Germline lookup yields CDR1 SQVTM and CDR2 ANQGSEA. Trimming took 7 bases from V and 2 from J; bases not matched to a gene: 7. This CDR3 is CSGMTGVTYNEQFF. In nucleotides, the CDR3 is TGCAGCGGAATGACAGGGGTCACCTACAATGAGCAGTTCTTC.

The chain has TRBV15 and TRBJ2-6; a possible D gene is TRBD2 (5 bases). Per germline, CDR1 LNHNV and CDR2 YYDKDF (reference sequence). Trimming pared 1 base from V and 1 base from J, leaving 8 bases between. CDR3 length: 16 residues. DNA for the CDR3: TGTGCCACCAGCAGAGCAAGAGGGTCTGGGGCCAACGTCCTGACTTTC. Translated: CATSRARGSGANVLTF.

This clone was counted only a few times. The chain is built from TRBV30 and TRBJ2-7; TRBD1 aligns across 8 bases. V dropped 2 bases and J dropped 6; count of bases not matched to a gene: 9. CDR1 is GTSNPN and CDR2 is SVGIG in the germline V gene (reference sequence). This CDR3 region has 14 residues. CDR3 coding DNA: TGTGCCTGGAGTTCCGGACAGGGTAGACCCGAGCAGTACTTC. Translated: CAWSSGQGRPEQYF.

V usage is TRBV29-1 and J usage is TRBJ2-7; 12 positions agree with TRBD1. From germline, CDR1 is SQVTM and CDR2 ANQGSEA. The CDR3 length is 13 residues. The V segment lost 3 bases and the J segment 5 bases; nucleotides outside the gene matches: 2. In DNA form, the CDR3 reads TGCAGCGTTGAGGGACAGGGGGCCCACGAGCAGTACTTC. Its translation is CSVEGQGAHEQYF.

The V gene is TRBV5-1, the J gene TRBJ1-1, with no clear D. CDR3 length: 12 residues. Germline CDR1 SGHRS, CDR2 YFSETQ. With 4 bases removed from V and 8 bases from J, the gap between germline ends came to 12 bases. CDR3 in DNA: TGCGCCAGCAGCGCCCAGAGGAGGGAAGCTTTCTTT. Its translation: CASSAQRREAFF.

The J gene is TRBJ2-7, the V gene TRBV29-1, with D hard to call. CDR1 and CDR2 (germline): SQVTM, ANQGSEA. Between the trimmed V and J ends, which lost 1 base and 5 bases, there was a span of 9 bases. CDR3 length: 12 amino acids. The CDR3 nucleotides read TGCAGCGTTGAAGGTGGTAGGAACGAGCAGTACTTC. Its protein is CSVEGGRNEQYF.

CDR3 sequence reads: CASSGAGTGGPGELFF. The CDR3 coding sequence is TGTGCCAGCAGCGGAGCCGGGACAGGGGGCCCCGGGGAGCTGTTTTTT. The chain uses TRBV13 and TRBJ2-2; 12 bases fit TRBD1. The CDR3 runs to 16 residues. Losses at the gene ends were 5 bases for V and 6 bases for J; bases not matched to a gene: 7. The germline V gene encodes CDR1 PRHDT and CDR2 FYEKMQ (reference sequence).